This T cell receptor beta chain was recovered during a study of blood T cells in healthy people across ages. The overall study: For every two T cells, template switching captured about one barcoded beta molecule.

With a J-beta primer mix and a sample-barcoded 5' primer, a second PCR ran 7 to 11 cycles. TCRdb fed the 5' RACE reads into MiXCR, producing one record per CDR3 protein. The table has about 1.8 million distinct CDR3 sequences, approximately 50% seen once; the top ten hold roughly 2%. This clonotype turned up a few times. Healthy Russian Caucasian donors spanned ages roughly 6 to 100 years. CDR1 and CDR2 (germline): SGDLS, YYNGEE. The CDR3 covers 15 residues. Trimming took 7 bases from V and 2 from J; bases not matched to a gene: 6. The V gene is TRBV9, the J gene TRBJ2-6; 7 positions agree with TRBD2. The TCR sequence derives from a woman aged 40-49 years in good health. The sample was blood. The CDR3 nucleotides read TGTGCCAGCGGGAGGGCACCCACTGGGGCCAACGTCCTGACTTTC. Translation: CASGRAPTGANVLTF. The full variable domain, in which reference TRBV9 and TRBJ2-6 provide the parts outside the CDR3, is DSGVTQTPKHLITATGQRVTLRCSPRSGDLSVYWYQQSLDQGLQFLIQYYNGEERAKGNILERFSAQQFPDLHSELNLSSLELGDSALYFCASGRAPTGANVLTFGAGSRLTVL.